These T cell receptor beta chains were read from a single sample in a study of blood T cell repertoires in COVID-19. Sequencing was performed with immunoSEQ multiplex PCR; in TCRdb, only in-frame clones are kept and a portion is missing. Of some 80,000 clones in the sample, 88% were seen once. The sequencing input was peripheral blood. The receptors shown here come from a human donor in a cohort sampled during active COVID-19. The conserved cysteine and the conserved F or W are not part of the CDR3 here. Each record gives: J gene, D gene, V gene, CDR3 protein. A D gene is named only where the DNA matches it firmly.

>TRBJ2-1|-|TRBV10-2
ASRVSDNEQF
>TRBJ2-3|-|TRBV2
ASSDNTGTQY
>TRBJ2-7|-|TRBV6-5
ASSPNRDVGG
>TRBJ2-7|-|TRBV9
ASSPLGAGYEQY
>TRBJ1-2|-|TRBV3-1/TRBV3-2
ASSQDKQPLGYT
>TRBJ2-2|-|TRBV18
ASSHGQRFTGELF
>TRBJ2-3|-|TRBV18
ASSPQLPPDTQY
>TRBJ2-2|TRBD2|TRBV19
ASSIEPSGLNTGELF
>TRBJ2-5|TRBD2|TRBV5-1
ASRASGGPLQETQY
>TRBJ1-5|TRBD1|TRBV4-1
ASSQVRGTGYSNQPQH
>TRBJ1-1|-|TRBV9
ASSVGDSSNTEAF
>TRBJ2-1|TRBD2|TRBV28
ASSPGTSYNEQF
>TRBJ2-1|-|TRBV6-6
ASSYSRDFGEQF
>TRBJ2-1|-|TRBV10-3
AISDRHQQGDEQF
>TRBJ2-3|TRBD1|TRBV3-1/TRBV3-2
ASSQVTGAAQY
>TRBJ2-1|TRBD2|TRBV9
ASSITSGTSYNEQF
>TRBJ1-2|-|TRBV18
ASSPAPTNGYGYT
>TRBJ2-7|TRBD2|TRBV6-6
ASTLPRGGSGGEQY
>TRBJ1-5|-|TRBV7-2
ASSLGRGNQPQH
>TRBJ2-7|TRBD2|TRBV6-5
ASRLTPSGIDEQY
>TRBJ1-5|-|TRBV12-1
ASSFWAGRQPQH
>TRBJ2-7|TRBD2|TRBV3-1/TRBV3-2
ASSQGDYPGEQY
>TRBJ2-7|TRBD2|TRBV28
ASSFGSGVTSGPATYEQY
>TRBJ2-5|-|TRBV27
ASTLSWETSQETQY
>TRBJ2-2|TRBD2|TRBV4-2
AGGGSNTGELF
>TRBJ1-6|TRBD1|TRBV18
ASSLGQGGSPSSSPLH
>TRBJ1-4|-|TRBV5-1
ASSTGSTNEKLF
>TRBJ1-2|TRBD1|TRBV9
ASSVEQGHYGYT
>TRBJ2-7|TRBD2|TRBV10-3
AIASGGRGTYEQY
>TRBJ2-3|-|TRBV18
ASSPPGGGYTQY
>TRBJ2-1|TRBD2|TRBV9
ASSPPTSGLNNEQF
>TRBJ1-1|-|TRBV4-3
ASSQAGSLNTEAF
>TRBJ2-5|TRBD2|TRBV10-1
ATQSSGPRGETQY
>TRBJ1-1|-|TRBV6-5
ASSQLQGEAF
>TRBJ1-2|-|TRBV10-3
AYRNGGGYGYT
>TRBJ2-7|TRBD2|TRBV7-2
ASSASPGLAGAYEQY
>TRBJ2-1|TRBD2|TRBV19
ASSWTSGSYNEQF
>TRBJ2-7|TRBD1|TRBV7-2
ASRGRQGASYEQY
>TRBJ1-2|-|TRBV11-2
ASSLDRGGGYT
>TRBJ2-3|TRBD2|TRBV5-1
ASSQGLAEGTDTQY
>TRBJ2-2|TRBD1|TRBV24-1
ATEDRGVLRELF
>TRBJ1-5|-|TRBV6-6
ASSPRQSDYSNQPQH
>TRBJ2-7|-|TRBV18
ASSPPTRGDEQY
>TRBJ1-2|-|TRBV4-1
ASSQVSDYGYT
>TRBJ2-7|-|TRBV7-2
ASSTRTTSNYEQY
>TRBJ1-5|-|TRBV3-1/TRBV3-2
ASSRDPGVAQPQH